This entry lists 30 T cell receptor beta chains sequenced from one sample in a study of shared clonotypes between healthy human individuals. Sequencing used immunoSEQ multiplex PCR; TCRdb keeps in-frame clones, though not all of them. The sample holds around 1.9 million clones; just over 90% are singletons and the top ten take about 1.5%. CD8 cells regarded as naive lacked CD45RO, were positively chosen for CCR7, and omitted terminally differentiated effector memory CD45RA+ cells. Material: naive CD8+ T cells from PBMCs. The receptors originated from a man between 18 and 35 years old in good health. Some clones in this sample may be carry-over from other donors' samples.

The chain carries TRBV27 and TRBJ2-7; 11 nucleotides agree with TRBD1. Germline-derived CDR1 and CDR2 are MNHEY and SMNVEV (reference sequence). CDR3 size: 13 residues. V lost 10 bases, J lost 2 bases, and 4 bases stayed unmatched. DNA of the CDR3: TGTGCCACCACGGGACAGGGGGCCTACGAGCAGTACTTC. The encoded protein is CATTGQGAYEQYF.

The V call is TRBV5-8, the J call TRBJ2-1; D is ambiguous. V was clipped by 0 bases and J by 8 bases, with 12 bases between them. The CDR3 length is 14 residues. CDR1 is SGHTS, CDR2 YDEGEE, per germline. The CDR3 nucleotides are TGTGCCAGCAGCTTGGGTGGGATACCCGATGAGCAGTTCTTC. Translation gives CASSLGGIPDEQFF.

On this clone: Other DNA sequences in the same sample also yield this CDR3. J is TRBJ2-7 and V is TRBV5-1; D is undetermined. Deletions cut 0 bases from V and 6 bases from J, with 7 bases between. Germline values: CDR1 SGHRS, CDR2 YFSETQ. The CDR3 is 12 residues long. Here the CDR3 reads CASSLVGSEQYF. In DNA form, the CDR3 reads TGCGCCAGCAGCTTGGTGGGATCCGAGCAGTACTTC. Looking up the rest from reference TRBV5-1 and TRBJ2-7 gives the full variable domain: KAGVTQTPRYLIKTRGQQVTLSCSPISGHRSVSWYQQTPGQGLQFLFEYFSETQRNKGNFPGRFSGRQFSNSRSEMNVSTLELGDSALYLCASSLVGSEQYFGPGTRLTVT.

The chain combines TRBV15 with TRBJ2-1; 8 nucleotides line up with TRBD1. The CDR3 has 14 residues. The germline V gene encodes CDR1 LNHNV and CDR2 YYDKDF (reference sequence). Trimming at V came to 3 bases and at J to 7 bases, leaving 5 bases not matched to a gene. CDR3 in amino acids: CATSRTGELNEQFF. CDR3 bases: TGTGCCACCAGCAGGACAGGGGAGTTGAATGAGCAGTTCTTC.

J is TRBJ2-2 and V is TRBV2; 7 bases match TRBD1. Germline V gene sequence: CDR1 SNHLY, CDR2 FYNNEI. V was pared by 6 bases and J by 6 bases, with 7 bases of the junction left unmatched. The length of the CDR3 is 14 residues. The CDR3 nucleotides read TGTGCCAGCAGGGGCGAGACAGGGTCCGGGGAGCTGTTTTTT. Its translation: CASRGETGSGELFF. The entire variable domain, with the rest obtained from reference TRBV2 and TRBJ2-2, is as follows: EPEVTQTPSHQVTQMGQEVILRCVPISNHLYFYWYRQILGQKVEFLVSFYNNEISEKSEIFDDQFSVERPDGSNFTLKIRSTKLEDSAMYFCASRGETGSGELFFGEGSRLTVL.

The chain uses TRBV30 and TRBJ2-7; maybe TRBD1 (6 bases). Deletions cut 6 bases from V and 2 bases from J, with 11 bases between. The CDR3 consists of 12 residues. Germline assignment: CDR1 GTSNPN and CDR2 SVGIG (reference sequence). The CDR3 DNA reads TGTGCCTGCGGACAGCCTACCTACGAGCAGTACTTC. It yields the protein CACGQPTYEQYF.

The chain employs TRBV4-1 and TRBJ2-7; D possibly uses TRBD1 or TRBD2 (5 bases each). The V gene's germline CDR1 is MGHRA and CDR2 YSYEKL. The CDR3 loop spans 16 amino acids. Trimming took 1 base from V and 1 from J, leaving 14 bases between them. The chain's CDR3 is CASSQAFGGFSYEQYF. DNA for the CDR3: TGCGCCAGCAGCCAAGCCTTTGGGGGATTTTCCTACGAGCAGTACTTC.

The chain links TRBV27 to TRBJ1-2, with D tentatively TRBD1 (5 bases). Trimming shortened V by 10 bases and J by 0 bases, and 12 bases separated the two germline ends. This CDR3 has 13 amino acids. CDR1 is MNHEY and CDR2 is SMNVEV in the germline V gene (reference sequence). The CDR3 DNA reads TGTGCCACCCGGGGGGAACCTAACTATGGCTACACCTTC. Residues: CATRGEPNYGYTF.

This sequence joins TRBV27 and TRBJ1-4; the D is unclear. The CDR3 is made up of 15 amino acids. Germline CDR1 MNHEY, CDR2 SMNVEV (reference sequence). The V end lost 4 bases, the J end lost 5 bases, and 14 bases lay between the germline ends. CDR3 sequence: CASSSMSDPNEKLFF. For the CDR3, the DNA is TGTGCCAGCAGTTCCATGTCCGACCCGAATGAAAAACTGTTTTTT.

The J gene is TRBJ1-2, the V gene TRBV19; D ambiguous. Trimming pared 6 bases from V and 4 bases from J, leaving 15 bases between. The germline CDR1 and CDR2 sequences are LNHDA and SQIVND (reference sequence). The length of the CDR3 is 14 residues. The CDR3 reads CASSWRAGGYGYTF. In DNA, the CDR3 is TGTGCCAGTAGCTGGAGGGCGGGTGGCTATGGCTACACCTTC.

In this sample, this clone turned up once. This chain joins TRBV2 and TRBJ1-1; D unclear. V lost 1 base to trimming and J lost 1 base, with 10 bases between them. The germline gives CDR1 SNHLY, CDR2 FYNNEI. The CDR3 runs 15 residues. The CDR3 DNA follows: TGTGCCAGCAGTGAAGTGAGACACTCGAACACTGAAGCTTTCTTT. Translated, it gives CASSEVRHSNTEAFF. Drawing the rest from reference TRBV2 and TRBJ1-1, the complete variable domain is EPEVTQTPSHQVTQMGQEVILRCVPISNHLYFYWYRQILGQKVEFLVSFYNNEISEKSEIFDDQFSVERPDGSNFTLKIRSTKLEDSAMYFCASSEVRHSNTEAFFGQGTRLTVV.

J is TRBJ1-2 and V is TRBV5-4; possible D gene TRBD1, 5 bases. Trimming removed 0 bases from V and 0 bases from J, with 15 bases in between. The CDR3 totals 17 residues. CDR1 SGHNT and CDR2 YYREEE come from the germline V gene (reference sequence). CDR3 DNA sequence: TGTGCCAGCAGCTTGGTAGGGCTTGGGGCCGCTAACTATGGCTACACCTTC. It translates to CASSLVGLGAANYGYTF.

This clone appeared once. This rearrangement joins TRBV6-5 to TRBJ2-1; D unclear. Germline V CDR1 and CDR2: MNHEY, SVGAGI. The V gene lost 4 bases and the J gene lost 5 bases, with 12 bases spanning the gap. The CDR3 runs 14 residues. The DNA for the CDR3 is TGTGCCAGCAGTTCCACGGCCCTCGACAATGAGCAGTTCTTC. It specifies CASSSTALDNEQFF.

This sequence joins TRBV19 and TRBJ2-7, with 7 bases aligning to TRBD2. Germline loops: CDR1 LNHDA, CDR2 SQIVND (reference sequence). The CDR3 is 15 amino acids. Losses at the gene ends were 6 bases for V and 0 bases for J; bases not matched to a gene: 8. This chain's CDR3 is CASSRNGRSSYEQYF. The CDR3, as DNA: TGTGCCAGTAGCAGGAACGGGAGGAGCTCCTACGAGCAGTACTTC. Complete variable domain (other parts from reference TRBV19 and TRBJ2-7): DGGITQSPKYLFRKEGQNVTLSCEQNLNHDAMYWYRQDPGQGLRLIYYSQIVNDFQKGDIAEGYSVSREKKESFPLTVTSAQKNPTAFYLCASSRNGRSSYEQYFGPGTRLTVT.

The chain's CDR3 is CATSSWRGRRYF. The CDR3 DNA is TGTGCCACCAGCAGTTGGCGAGGGAGAAGGTACTTC. The V and J genes are TRBV15 and TRBJ2-7, with D possibly being TRBD2 (5 bases). This CDR3 is built from 12 residues. Trimming pared 3 bases from V and 12 bases from J, leaving 15 bases between. CDR1 LNHNV and CDR2 YYDKDF come from the germline V gene (reference sequence).

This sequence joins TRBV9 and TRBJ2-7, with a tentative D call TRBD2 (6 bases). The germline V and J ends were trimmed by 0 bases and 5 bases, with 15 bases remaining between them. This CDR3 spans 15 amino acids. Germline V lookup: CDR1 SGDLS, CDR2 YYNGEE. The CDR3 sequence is CASSVGLGSGHEQYF. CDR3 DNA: TGTGCCAGCAGCGTAGGGCTCGGGAGCGGCCACGAGCAGTACTTC.

The CDR3 DNA is TGCGCCAGCGGGGCGGGGTGGACAGCTAAGGGCATGTATTTT. It translates to CASGAGWTAKGMYF. The chain uses TRBV10-2 and TRBJ2-3; D tentatively reads TRBD1 or TRBD2 (6 bases each). The V end was cut by 8 bases, the J end by 14 bases, with 26 bases between. The CDR3 covers 14 residues. Germline CDR1 is WSHSY and CDR2 is SAAADI.

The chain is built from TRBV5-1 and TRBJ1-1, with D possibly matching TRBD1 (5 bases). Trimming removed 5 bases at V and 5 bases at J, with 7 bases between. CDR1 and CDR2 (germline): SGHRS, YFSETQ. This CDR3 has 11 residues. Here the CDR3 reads CASSQGTEAFF. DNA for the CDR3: TGCGCCAGCAGTCAGGGAACTGAAGCTTTCTTT.

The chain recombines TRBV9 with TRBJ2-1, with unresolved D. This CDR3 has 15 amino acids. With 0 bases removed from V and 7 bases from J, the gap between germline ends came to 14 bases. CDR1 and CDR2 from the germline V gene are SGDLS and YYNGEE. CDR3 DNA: TGTGCCAGCAGCGTAGAAGGGAACTCACTTAATGAGCAGTTCTTC. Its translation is CASSVEGNSLNEQFF.

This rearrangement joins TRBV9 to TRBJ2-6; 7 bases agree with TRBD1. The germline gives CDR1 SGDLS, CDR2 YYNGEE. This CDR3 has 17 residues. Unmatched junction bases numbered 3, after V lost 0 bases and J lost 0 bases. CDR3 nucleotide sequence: TGTGCCAGCAGCGTAGTACCAGGGGGCTCTGGGGCCAACGTCCTGACTTTC. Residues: CASSVVPGGSGANVLTF.

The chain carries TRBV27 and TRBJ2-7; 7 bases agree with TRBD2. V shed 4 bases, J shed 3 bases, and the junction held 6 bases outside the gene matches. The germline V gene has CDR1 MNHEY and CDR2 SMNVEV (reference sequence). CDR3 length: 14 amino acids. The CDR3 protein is CASSWGGAGYEQYF. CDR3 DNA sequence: TGTGCCAGCAGTTGGGGAGGGGCAGGCTACGAGCAGTACTTC.

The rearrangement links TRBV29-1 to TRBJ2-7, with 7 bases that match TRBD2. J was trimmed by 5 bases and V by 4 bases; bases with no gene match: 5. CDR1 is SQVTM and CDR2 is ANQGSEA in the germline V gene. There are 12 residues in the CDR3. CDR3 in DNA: TGCAGCGTTGCGGCGGGAGCGAACGAGCAGTACTTC. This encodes CSVAAGANEQYF.

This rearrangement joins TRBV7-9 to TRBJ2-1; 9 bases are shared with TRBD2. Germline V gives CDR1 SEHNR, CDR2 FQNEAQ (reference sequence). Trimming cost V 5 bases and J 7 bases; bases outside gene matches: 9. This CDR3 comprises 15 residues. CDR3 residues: CASSLIAGEGNEQFF. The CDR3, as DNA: TGTGCCAGCAGCCTTATAGCGGGAGAGGGAAATGAGCAGTTCTTC.

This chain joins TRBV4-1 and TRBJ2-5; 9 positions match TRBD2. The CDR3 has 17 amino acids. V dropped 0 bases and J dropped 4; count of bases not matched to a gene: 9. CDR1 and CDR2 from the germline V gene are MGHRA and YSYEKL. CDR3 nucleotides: TGCGCCAGCAGCCAAGAAGACTTTCTAGCGGGGCTAGAGACCCAGTACTTC. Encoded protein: CASSQEDFLAGLETQYF.

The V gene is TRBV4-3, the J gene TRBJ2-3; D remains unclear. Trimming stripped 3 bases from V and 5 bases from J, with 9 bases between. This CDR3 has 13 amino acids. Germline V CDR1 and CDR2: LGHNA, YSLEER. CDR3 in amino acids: CASSHLQGDTQYF. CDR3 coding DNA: TGCGCCAGCAGCCATCTTCAAGGAGATACGCAGTATTTT.

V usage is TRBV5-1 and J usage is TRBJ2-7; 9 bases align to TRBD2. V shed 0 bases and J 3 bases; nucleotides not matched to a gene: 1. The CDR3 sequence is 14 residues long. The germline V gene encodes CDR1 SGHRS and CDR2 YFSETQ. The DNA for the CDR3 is TGCGCCAGCAGCTTGGGACTAGCGGTCTACGAGCAGTACTTC. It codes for CASSLGLAVYEQYF.

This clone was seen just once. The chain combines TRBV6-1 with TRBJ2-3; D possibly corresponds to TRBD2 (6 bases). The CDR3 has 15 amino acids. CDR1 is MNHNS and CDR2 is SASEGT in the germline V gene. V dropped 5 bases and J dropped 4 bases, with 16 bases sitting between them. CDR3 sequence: CASSSPGEEADTQYF. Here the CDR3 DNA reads TGTGCCAGCAGTTCCCCGGGGGAGGAAGCAGATACGCAGTATTTT.

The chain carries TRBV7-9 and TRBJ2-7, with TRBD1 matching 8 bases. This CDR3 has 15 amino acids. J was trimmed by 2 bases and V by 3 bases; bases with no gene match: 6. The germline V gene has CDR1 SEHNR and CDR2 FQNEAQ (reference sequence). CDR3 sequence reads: CASSFLQGGTYEQYF. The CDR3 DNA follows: TGTGCCAGCAGCTTCCTACAGGGGGGAACCTACGAGCAGTACTTC.

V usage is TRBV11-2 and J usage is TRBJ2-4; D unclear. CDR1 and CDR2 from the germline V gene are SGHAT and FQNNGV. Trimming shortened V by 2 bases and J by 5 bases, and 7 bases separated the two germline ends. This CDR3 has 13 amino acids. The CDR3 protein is CASSLSGENIQYF. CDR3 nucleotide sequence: TGTGCCAGCAGCTTAAGTGGGGAAAACATTCAGTACTTC.

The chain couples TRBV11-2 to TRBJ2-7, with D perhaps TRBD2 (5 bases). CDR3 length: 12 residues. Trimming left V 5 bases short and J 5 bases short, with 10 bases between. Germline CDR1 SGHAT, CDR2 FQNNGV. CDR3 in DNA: TGTGCCAGCAGCCTGAGGGTGAACGAGCAGTACTTC. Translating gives CASSLRVNEQYF.